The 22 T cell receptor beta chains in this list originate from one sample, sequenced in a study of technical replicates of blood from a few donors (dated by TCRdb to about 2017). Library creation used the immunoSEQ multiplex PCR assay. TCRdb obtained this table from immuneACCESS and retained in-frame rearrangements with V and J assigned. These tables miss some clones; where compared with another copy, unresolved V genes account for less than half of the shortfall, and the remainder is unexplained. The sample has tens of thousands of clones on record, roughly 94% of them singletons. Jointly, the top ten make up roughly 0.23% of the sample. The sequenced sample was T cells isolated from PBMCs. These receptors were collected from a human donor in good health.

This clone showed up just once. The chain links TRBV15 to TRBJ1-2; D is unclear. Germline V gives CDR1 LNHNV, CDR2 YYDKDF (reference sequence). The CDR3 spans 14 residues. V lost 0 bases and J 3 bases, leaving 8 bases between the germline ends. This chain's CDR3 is CATSRDRSDYGYTF. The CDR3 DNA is TGTGCCACCAGCAGAGATCGGTCCGACTATGGCTACACCTTC.

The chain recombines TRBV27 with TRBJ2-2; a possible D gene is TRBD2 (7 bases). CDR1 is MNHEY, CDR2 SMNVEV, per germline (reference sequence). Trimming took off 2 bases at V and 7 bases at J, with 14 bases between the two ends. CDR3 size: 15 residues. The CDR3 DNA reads TGTGCCAGCAGTTTAAGTCGGGGGGCGATCGGGGAGCTGTTTTTT. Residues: CASSLSRGAIGELFF.

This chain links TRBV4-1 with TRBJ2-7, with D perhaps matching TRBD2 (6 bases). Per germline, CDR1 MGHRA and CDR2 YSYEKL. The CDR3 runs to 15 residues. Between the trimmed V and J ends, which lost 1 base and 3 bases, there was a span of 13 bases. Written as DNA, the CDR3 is TGCGCCAGCAGCCAAGGGACCTTGGGGGGCTACGAGCAGTACTTC. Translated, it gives CASSQGTLGGYEQYF.

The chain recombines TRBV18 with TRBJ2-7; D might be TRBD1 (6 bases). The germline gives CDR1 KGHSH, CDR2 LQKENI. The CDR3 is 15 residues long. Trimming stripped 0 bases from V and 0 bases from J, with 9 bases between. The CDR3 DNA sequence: TGTGCCAGCTCACCACCGTCAGGGGCCTCCTACGAGCAGTACTTC. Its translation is CASSPPSGASYEQYF.

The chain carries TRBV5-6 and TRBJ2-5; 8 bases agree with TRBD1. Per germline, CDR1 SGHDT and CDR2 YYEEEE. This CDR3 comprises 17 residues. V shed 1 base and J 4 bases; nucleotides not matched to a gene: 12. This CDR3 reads CASSLPRQGLASETQYF. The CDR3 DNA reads TGTGCCAGCAGCTTGCCCCGACAGGGGCTAGCGTCAGAGACCCAGTACTTC.

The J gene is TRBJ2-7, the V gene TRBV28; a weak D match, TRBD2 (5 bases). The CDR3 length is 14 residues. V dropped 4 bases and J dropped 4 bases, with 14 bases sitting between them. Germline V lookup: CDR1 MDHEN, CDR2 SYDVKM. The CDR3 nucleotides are TGTGCCAGCAGTTCCTCCCGCTGGAGGTACGAGCAGTACTTC. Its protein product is CASSSSRWRYEQYF. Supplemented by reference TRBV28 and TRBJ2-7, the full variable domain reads DVKVTQSSRYLVKRTGEKVFLECVQDMDHENMFWYRQDPGLGLRLIYFSYDVKMKEKGDIPEGYSVSREKKERFSLILESASTNQTSMYLCASSSSRWRYEQYFGPGTRLTVT.

CDR3 sequence (DNA): TGCGCCAGCAGTGAGGGGGGGTTCGGCACTGAAGCTTTCTTT. This translates into CASSEGGFGTEAFF. This sequence joins TRBV10-1 and TRBJ1-1, with a weak D call TRBD1 (5 bases). Germline-derived CDR1 and CDR2 are WNHNN and SYGVQD (reference sequence). Deletions cut 2 bases from V and 4 bases from J, with 11 bases between. The CDR3 is 14 amino acids.

The DNA of the CDR3 is TGCGCCAGCAGTCAGAGCGGACCCAATCAGCCCCAGCATTTT. Translating gives CASSQSGPNQPQHF. The chain links TRBV10-2 to TRBJ1-5; D gene uncertain. V was trimmed by 5 bases and J by 3 bases, leaving 11 bases between them. The CDR3 spans 14 residues. Per germline, CDR1 WSHSY and CDR2 SAAADI.

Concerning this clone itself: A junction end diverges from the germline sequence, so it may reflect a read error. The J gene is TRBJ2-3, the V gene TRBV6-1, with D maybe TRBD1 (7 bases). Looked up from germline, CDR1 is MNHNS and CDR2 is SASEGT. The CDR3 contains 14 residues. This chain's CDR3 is CASSEGGGADTQYF. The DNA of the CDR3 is TGTGCCAGCAGCGAAGGGGGCGGGGCAGATACGCAGTATTTT.

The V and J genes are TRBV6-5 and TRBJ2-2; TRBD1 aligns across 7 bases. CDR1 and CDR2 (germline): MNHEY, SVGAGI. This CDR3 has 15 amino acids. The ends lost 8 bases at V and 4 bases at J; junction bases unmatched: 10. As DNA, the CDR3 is TGTGCCAGCTGGACAGGCCAAACTGTCACCGGGGAGCTGTTTTTT. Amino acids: CASWTGQTVTGELFF.

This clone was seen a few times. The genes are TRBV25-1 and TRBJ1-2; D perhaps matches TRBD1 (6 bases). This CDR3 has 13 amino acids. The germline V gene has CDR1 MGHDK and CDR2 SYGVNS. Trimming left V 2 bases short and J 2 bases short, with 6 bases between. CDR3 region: CASSEQGNYGYTF. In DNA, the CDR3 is TGTGCCAGCAGTGAACAGGGGAACTATGGCTACACCTTC.

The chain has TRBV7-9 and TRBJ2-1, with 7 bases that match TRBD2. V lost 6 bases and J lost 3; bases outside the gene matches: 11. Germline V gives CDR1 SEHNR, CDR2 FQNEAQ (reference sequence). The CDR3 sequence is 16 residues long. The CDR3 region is CASSSRTGEGYNEQFF. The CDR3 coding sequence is TGTGCCAGCAGTTCCCGGACCGGGGAGGGCTACAATGAGCAGTTCTTC.

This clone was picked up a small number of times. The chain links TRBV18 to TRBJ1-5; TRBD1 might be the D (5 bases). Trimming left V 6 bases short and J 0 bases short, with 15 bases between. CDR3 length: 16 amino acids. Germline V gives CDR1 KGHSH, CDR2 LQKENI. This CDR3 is CASSDSGRASNQPQHF. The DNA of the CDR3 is TGTGCCAGCTCCGACAGTGGCAGGGCTAGCAATCAGCCCCAGCATTTT. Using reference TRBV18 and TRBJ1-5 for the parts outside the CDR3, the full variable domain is NAGVMQNPRHLVRRRGQEARLRCSPMKGHSHVYWYRQLPEEGLKFMVYLQKENIIDESGMPKERFSAEFPKEGPSILRIQQVVRGDSAAYFCASSDSGRASNQPQHFGDGTRLSIL.

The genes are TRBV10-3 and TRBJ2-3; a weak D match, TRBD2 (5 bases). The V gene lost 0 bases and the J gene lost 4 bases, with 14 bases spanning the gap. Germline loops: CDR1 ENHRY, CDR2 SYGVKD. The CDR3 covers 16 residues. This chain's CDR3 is CAISESERSPPDTQYF. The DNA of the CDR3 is TGTGCCATCAGTGAGTCGGAGCGGAGCCCGCCAGATACGCAGTATTTT.

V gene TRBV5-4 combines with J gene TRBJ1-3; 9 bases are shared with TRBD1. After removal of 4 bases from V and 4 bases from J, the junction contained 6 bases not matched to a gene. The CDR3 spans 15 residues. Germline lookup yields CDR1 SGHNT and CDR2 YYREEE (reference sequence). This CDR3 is CASSPTGGEGNTIYF. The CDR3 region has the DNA TGTGCCAGCAGCCCTACAGGGGGCGAAGGAAACACCATATATTTT.

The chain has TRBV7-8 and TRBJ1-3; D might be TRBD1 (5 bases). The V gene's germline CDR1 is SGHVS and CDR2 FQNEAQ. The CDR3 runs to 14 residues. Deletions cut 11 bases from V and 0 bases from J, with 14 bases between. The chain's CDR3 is CAGDRRDSGNTIYF. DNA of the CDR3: TGTGCCGGGGACCGGCGGGACTCTGGAAACACCATATATTTT.

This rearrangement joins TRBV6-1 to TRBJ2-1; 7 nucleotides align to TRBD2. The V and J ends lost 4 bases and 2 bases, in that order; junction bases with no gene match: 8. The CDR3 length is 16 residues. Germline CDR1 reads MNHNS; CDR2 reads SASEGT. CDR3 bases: TGTGCCAGCAGTGGCACTAGCGTACGGCCCTACAATGAGCAGTTCTTC. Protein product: CASSGTSVRPYNEQFF.

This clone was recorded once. CDR3 sequence reads: CATSRDRREEGEQFF. CDR3 DNA sequence: TGTGCCACCAGCAGAGATCGGCGGGAGGAAGGTGAGCAGTTCTTC. V gene TRBV15 combines with J gene TRBJ2-1; TRBD2 aligns across 8 bases. The CDR3 has 15 amino acids. Trimming removed 0 bases from V and 9 bases from J; junction bases left unmatched: 7. CDR1 is LNHNV, CDR2 YYDKDF, per germline (reference sequence). The whole variable domain, remainder taken from reference TRBV15 and TRBJ2-1, is DAMVIQNPRYQVTQFGKPVTLSCSQTLNHNVMYWYQQKSSQAPKLLFHYYDKDFNNEADTPDNFQSRRPNTSFCFLDIRSPGLGDTAMYLCATSRDRREEGEQFFGPGTRLTVL.

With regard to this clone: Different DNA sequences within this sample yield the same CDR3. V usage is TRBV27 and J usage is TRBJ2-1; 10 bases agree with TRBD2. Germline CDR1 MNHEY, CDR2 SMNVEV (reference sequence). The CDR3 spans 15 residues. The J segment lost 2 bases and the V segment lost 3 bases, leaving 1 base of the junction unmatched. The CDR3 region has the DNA TGTGCCAGCAGTTTGAGCGGGGGGGCCTACAATGAGCAGTTCTTC. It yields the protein CASSLSGGAYNEQFF.

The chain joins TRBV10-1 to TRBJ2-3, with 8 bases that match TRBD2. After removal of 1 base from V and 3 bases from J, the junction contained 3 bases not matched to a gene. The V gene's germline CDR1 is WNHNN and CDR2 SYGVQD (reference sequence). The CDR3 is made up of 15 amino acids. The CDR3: CASSELSGGTDTQYF. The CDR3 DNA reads TGCGCCAGCAGTGAGTTGTCGGGGGGGACAGATACGCAGTATTTT.

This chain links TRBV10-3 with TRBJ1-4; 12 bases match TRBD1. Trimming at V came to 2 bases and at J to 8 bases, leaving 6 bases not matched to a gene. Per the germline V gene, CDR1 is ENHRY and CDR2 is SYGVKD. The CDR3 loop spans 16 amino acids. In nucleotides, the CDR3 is TGTGCCATCAGTGAGCCGGGGACAGGGGGCGGCGAAAAACTGTTTTTT. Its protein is CAISEPGTGGGEKLFF.

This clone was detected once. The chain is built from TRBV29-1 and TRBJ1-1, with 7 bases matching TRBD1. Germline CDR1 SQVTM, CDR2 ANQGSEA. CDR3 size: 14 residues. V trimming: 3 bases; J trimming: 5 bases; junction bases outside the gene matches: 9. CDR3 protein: CSVDGAGGETEAFF. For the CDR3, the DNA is TGCAGCGTTGATGGGGCAGGGGGAGAGACTGAAGCTTTCTTT.